These 30 T cell receptor beta chains were sequenced from one sample in a study of response to subunit inactivated influenza vaccine. TCRdb fed the RT-PCR reads into MiXCR, producing one record per CDR3 protein. Of 150,000 to 200,000 distinct CDR3 sequences detected, more than 10% appear once; the ten largest clones hold 25% to 30%. The data also belong to a second study, concerning T cells expressing NK-cell markers. From that paper: 5'RACE template switching with UMIs generated TCR beta cDNA.

The source material was CD8+ T cells sorted from PBMCs, sampled approximately 13 days after vaccination. These receptors all come from a man aged 45-60 years who received an inactivated influenza vaccine.

The chain employs TRBV11-2 and TRBJ2-7; maybe TRBD1 (5 bases). Deletions cut 1 base from V and 7 bases from J, with 14 bases between. Germline V CDR1 and CDR2: SGHAT, FQNNGV. The CDR3 is 14 amino acids. CDR3 DNA: TGTGCCAGCAGCTTAGGAACAGGAATGTCTGAGCAGTACTTC. Its translation is CASSLGTGMSEQYF.

About this clonotype itself: One end of the junction does not line up with germline, which may come from a read error. This chain uses TRBV15 with TRBJ1-5; TRBD1 is a possible D gene (6 bases). Germline values: CDR1 LNHNV, CDR2 YYDKDF (reference sequence). This CDR3 comprises 14 residues. The CDR3 spells CATRRGNSNQPQHF. The CDR3, as DNA: TGTGCCACCCGCAGGGGAAATAGCAATCAGCCCCAGCATTTT. Looking up the rest from reference TRBV15 and TRBJ1-5 gives the full variable domain: DAMVIQNPRYQVTQFGKPVTLSCSQTLNHNVMYWYQQKSSQAPKLLFHYYDKDFNNEADTPDNFQSRRPNTSFCFLDIRSPGLGDTAMYLCATRRGNSNQPQHFGDGTRLSIL.

The V call is TRBV6-2 or TRBV6-3, the J call TRBJ2-1, with D unresolved. V was shortened by 0 bases and J by 4 bases, with 7 bases between the two germline ends. The germline CDR1 and CDR2 sequences are MNHEY and SVGEGT. This CDR3 spans 14 amino acids. The CDR3 DNA reads as TGTGCCAGCAGTTACTCGAGATTGTACAATGAGCAGTTCTTC. Residues: CASSYSRLYNEQFF.

The sample holds a few counts of this clonotype. This chain uses TRBV15 with TRBJ1-1; TRBD1 agrees at 8 bases. Germline V lookup: CDR1 LNHNV, CDR2 YYDKDF (reference sequence). The CDR3 is 15 residues long. The V segment lost 1 base and the J segment 0 bases; nucleotides outside the gene matches: 1. The CDR3 DNA follows: TGTGCCACCAGCAGAGCGACAGGGGTGAACACTGAAGCTTTCTTT. It encodes CATSRATGVNTEAFF.

This clonotype has a count of ten or more. The chain carries TRBV12-3 or TRBV12-4 and TRBJ2-3; the D is unclear. V gave up 2 bases and J gave up 2 bases, with 11 bases separating them. The CDR3 extends over 15 amino acids. CDR3 in amino acids: CASSLSQSPTDTQYF. The CDR3 DNA reads as TGTGCCAGCAGTTTATCCCAGAGTCCCACAGATACGCAGTATTTT.

The V and J genes are TRBV20-1 and TRBJ2-2; 7 bases are shared with TRBD1. In germline, CDR1 is DFQATT, CDR2 SNEGSKA (reference sequence). This CDR3 spans 15 amino acids. Losses at the gene ends were 1 base for V and 7 bases for J; bases not matched to a gene: 9. CDR3 residues: CSARATIGGSGELFF. CDR3 bases: TGCAGTGCTAGAGCCACCATAGGGGGCAGCGGGGAGCTGTTTTTT.

This clonotype was observed a handful of times. The chain recombines TRBV9 with TRBJ2-1, with 9 nucleotides matching TRBD2. Germline trimming cut 4 bases from V and 3 bases from J; bases unmatched to any gene: 5. This CDR3 contains 15 residues. CDR1 is SGDLS and CDR2 is YYNGEE in the germline V gene. This CDR3 is CASSTAGGGYNEQFF. The CDR3 DNA reads TGTGCCAGCAGCACAGCGGGAGGAGGCTACAATGAGCAGTTCTTC.

The rearrangement links TRBV18 to TRBJ2-3; maybe TRBD1 (6 bases). The CDR3 runs 16 residues. V was clipped by 3 bases and J by 2 bases, with 15 bases between them. CDR1 and CDR2 from the germline V gene are KGHSH and LQKENI. The CDR3 DNA reads TGTGCCAGCTCACCTTCCTCGGGACACCTCACAGATACGCAGTATTTT. This gives the protein CASSPSSGHLTDTQYF.

This chain uses TRBV5-1 with TRBJ2-7; unclear D gene. This CDR3 is 13 amino acids long. V was trimmed by 0 bases and J by 3 bases, leaving 7 bases between them. Germline CDR1 SGHRS, CDR2 YFSETQ. The CDR3 is CASSLVADYEQYF. For the CDR3, the DNA is TGCGCCAGCAGCTTGGTAGCCGACTACGAGCAGTACTTC.

The V gene is TRBV29-1, the J gene TRBJ2-2; 9 bases fit TRBD1. The V gene's germline CDR1 is SQVTM and CDR2 ANQGSEA. Trimming at V came to 7 bases and at J to 1 base, leaving 4 bases not matched to a gene. The CDR3 contains 14 residues. The CDR3 coding sequence is TGCAGCGGAGGGACAGGGTGGAACACCGGGGAGCTGTTTTTT. Its protein product is CSGGTGWNTGELFF.

The gene calls are TRBV4-1 and TRBJ2-6, with D unresolved. The V gene's germline CDR1 is MGHRA and CDR2 YSYEKL. CDR3 length equals 19 residues. V gave up 7 bases and J gave up 4 bases, with 26 bases separating them. CDR3 sequence (DNA): TGCGCCAGCACCTCCGACCCGCCTGAGATAAATCCCGGGGCCAACGTCCTGACTTTC. Its protein product is CASTSDPPEINPGANVLTF.

The chain joins TRBV6-6 to TRBJ2-1; unclear D gene. CDR1 is MNHNY and CDR2 is SVGAGI in the germline V gene (reference sequence). The CDR3 is 13 amino acids. V lost 9 bases to trimming and J lost 2 bases, with 11 bases between them. DNA for the CDR3: TGTGCCAGTTCAGGTGGAACCTACAATGAGCAGTTCTTC. It yields the protein CASSGGTYNEQFF.

This clonotype has more than one count but fewer than ten. The chain couples TRBV28 to TRBJ2-7, with D perhaps matching TRBD1 (6 bases). V lost 6 bases to trimming and J lost 4 bases, with 19 bases between them. CDR3 length equals 15 residues. Germline V gives CDR1 MDHEN, CDR2 SYDVKM. The CDR3 sequence is CASSLVEGVKYEQYF. The CDR3 region has the DNA TGTGCCAGCAGCCTCGTCGAGGGGGTAAAGTACGAGCAGTACTTC.

The V gene is TRBV6-1, the J gene TRBJ2-5; 9 bases align to TRBD1. The CDR3 covers 14 residues. The germline V gene has CDR1 MNHNS and CDR2 SASEGT. Trimming at V came to 6 bases and at J to 2 bases, leaving 4 bases not matched to a gene. CDR3: CASREDRGQETQYF. The CDR3 DNA reads as TGTGCCAGCAGGGAGGACAGGGGACAAGAGACCCAGTACTTC.

The chain uses TRBV13 and TRBJ2-7, with 11 bases matching TRBD2. The CDR3 covers 15 residues. In germline, CDR1 is PRHDT, CDR2 FYEKMQ (reference sequence). V shed 0 bases, J shed 4 bases, and the junction held 2 bases outside the gene matches. CDR3 residues: CASSLGGTSGYEQYF. For the CDR3, the DNA is TGTGCCAGCAGCTTAGGCGGGACTAGCGGTTACGAGCAGTACTTC.

In this sample, this clonotype turned up a few times. The chain is built from TRBV10-3 and TRBJ2-5, with 12 nucleotides matching TRBD2. V shed 3 bases and J 5 bases; nucleotides not matched to a gene: 13. Germline values: CDR1 ENHRY, CDR2 SYGVKD. This CDR3 region has 18 residues. The CDR3 loop reads CAISDPEGLAGRWETQYF. CDR3 nucleotide sequence: TGTGCCATCAGTGACCCAGAAGGACTAGCGGGAAGGTGGGAGACCCAGTACTTC.

This clonotype was counted a few times. The V call is TRBV12-3 or TRBV12-4, the J call TRBJ1-1, with D perhaps TRBD1 (6 bases). The CDR3 is 14 amino acids. V shed 8 bases and J shed 4 bases, with 17 bases lying between them. Here the CDR3 DNA reads TGTGCCAGCGCCCATGGGGGGGCGGGCACTGAAGCTTTCTTT. Translating gives CASAHGGAGTEAFF.

This clonotype was seen repeatedly, ten times or more. V is TRBV2 and J is TRBJ2-7, with TRBD2 matching over 7 bases. The germline CDR1 and CDR2 sequences are SNHLY and FYNNEI. CDR3 length equals 14 residues. The ends lost 6 bases at V and 4 bases at J; junction bases unmatched: 9. CDR3 DNA sequence: TGTGCCAGCAGAGATCTTCCGGGAGGTTACGAGCAGTACTTC. Its protein product is CASRDLPGGYEQYF.

This clonotype was seen more than once but under ten times. One junction end does not reproduce the germline sequence, and a read error may be involved. The chain carries TRBV4-3 and TRBJ1-1; D unclear. CDR1 is LGHNA, CDR2 YSLEER, per germline. This CDR3 has 14 residues. The CDR3 nucleotides read TGCGCCAGCAGCCCCACCCAGCGGAACCCTGAAGCTTTCTTT. Amino acid sequence: CASSPTQRNPEAFF.

This clonotype has just a few counts. This chain uses TRBV20-1 with TRBJ2-1; TRBD2 matches 13 bases. Per germline, CDR1 DFQATT and CDR2 SNEGSKA (reference sequence). CDR3 size: 16 residues. V gave up 7 bases and J gave up 3 bases; unmatched junction bases: 9. The CDR3 here is CSGEGLAGKIYNEQFF. As DNA, the CDR3 is TGCAGTGGTGAGGGACTAGCGGGAAAAATCTACAATGAGCAGTTCTTC.

The chain carries TRBV3-1 and TRBJ2-3; 16 bases fit TRBD2. The germline gives CDR1 LGHDT, CDR2 YNNKEL (reference sequence). V was clipped by 3 bases and J by 1 base; unmatched bases: 10. The CDR3 is 20 amino acids. DNA of the CDR3: TGTGCCAGCAGCCAGGTGGGACTAGCGGGAGGGGTCCGAGGCACAGATACGCAGTATTTT. Translation: CASSQVGLAGGVRGTDTQYF.

The V and J genes are TRBV7-8 and TRBJ2-7; tentatively, D is TRBD2 (5 bases). The germline V gene encodes CDR1 SGHVS and CDR2 FQNEAQ. The V and J ends lost 0 bases and 4 bases respectively, with 7 bases between them. CDR3 length: 13 amino acids. CDR3: CASSLARVYEQYF. CDR3 nucleotide sequence: TGTGCCAGCAGCTTAGCGAGGGTATACGAGCAGTACTTC.

V usage is TRBV20-1 and J usage is TRBJ2-7; 7 nucleotides line up with TRBD1. The length of the CDR3 is 15 residues. Germline V gives CDR1 DFQATT, CDR2 SNEGSKA (reference sequence). V lost 6 bases and J lost 2; bases outside the gene matches: 13. The CDR3 DNA follows: TGCAGTGCCCCCTCCGGGACAGACAGGCCCTACGAGCAGTACTTC. Protein product: CSAPSGTDRPYEQYF.

The rearrangement links TRBV5-1 to TRBJ2-1; 9 nucleotides match TRBD2. Germline CDR1 reads SGHRS; CDR2 reads YFSETQ. This CDR3 has 14 residues. V lost 1 base and J lost 5; bases outside the gene matches: 1. The DNA of the CDR3 is TGCGCCAGCAGCTTGAGCGGGGGGCACAATGAGCAGTTCTTC. This sequence encodes CASSLSGGHNEQFF.

In this sample, this clonotype turned up a few times. The chain uses TRBV19 and TRBJ2-7; D may match TRBD1 or TRBD2 (6 bases each). The germline gives CDR1 LNHDA, CDR2 SQIVND (reference sequence). This CDR3 has 11 residues. Trimming left V 9 bases short and J 5 bases short, with 11 bases between. The CDR3 reads CARARGDEQYF. Here the CDR3 DNA reads TGTGCCAGGGCGAGGGGGGACGAGCAGTACTTC.

This clonotype came up a few times. The CDR3 loop is CASSLARSGTNTGELFF. In DNA form, the CDR3 reads TGTGCCAGCAGCTTGGCCCGTAGCGGGACAAACACCGGGGAGCTGTTTTTT. The V call is TRBV5-5, the J call TRBJ2-2; TRBD2 matches at 8 bases. Germline CDR1 SGHKS, CDR2 YYEKEE (reference sequence). The J segment lost 2 bases and the V segment lost 0 bases, leaving 6 bases of the junction unmatched. There are 17 residues in the CDR3.

This clonotype was seen a few times. The CDR3, as DNA: TGTGCCAGCAGCTTGGAGCCCAATGAGCAGTTCTTC. Translation gives CASSLEPNEQFF. The V call is TRBV5-5, the J call TRBJ2-1, with D hard to call. Germline V CDR1 and CDR2: SGHKS, YYEKEE (reference sequence). V dropped 0 bases and J dropped 6 bases, with 4 bases sitting between them. The CDR3 totals 12 residues.

There are a few counts of this clonotype. J is TRBJ1-1 and V is TRBV29-1; 10 bases match TRBD1. The CDR3 length is 16 residues. The germline CDR1 and CDR2 sequences are SQVTM and ANQGSEA. J was trimmed by 1 base and V by 1 base; bases with no gene match: 6. This CDR3 reads CSVEGGTGEENTEAFF. The CDR3 DNA sequence: TGCAGCGTTGAAGGAGGGACAGGGGAGGAGAACACTGAAGCTTTCTTT.

This clonotype appeared a few times. The chain recombines TRBV6-5 with TRBJ2-5; TRBD2 agrees at 8 bases. The ends lost 0 bases at V and 1 base at J; junction bases unmatched: 1. This CDR3 region has 15 residues. The germline CDR1 and CDR2 sequences are MNHEY and SVGAGI. Written as DNA, the CDR3 is TGTGCCAGCAGTTACTCCGGGGGGGTCCAAGAGACCCAGTACTTC. Encoded protein: CASSYSGGVQETQYF.

The rearrangement joins TRBV28 to TRBJ2-1; 8 nucleotides agree with TRBD1. Germline V gene lookup returns CDR1 MDHEN and CDR2 SYDVKM. The CDR3 is 17 residues long. V dropped 3 bases and J dropped 8; count of bases not matched to a gene: 15. DNA for the CDR3: TGTGCCAGCAGTTTTTTCCCCGGGACCGGACAGGGCGATGAGCAGTTCTTC. Amino acids: CASSFFPGTGQGDEQFF.